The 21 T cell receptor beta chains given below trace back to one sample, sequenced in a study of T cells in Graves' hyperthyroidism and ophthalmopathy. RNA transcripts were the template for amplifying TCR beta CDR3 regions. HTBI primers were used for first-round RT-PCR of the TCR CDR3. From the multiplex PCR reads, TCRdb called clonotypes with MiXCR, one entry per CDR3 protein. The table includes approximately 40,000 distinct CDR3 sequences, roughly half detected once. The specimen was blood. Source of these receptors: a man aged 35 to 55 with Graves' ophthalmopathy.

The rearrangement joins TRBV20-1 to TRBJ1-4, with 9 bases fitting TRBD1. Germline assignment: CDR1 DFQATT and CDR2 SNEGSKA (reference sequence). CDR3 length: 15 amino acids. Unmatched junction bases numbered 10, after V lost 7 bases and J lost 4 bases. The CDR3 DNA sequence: TGCAGTGTCCGACCCCCGACAGGGGGTAATGAAAAACTGTTTTTT. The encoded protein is CSVRPPTGGNEKLFF.

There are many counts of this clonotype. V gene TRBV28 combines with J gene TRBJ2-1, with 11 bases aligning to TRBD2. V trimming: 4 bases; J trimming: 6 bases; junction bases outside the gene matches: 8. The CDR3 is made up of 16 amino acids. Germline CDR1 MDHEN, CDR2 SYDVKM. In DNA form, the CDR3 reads TGTGCCAGCAGTTCTCCACTAGCGGGAGTCCGCAATGAGCAGTTCTTC. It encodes CASSSPLAGVRNEQFF.

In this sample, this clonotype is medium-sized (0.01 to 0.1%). The CDR3 reads CATSRGQGVWNEQFF. CDR3 nucleotides: TGTGCCACCAGCAGAGGACAGGGGGTTTGGAATGAGCAGTTCTTC. The chain uses TRBV15 and TRBJ2-1; the match to TRBD1 covers 9 bases. With V trimmed by 1 base and J by 7 bases, 5 bases remained unmatched. Germline-derived CDR1 and CDR2 are LNHNV and YYDKDF (reference sequence). This CDR3 contains 15 residues.

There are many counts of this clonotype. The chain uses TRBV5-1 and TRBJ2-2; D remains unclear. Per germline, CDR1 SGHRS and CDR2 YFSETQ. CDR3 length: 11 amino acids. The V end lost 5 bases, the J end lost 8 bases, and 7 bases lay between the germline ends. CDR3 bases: TGCGCCAGCAGGACTGTTGGGGAGCTGTTTTTT. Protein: CASRTVGELFF.

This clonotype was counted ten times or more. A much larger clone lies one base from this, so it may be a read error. CDR3 sequence (DNA): TGTGCCAACAGTGGGTCAAGCTATGGCTACACCTTC. Translated: CANSGSSYGYTF. The rearrangement uses TRBV2 and TRBJ1-2; D not certain. The germline V gene has CDR1 SNHLY and CDR2 FYNNEI. The CDR3 length is 12 residues. Variable domain in full (rest from reference TRBV2 and TRBJ1-2): EPEVTQTPSHQVTQMGQEVILRCVPISNHLYFYWYRQILGQKVEFLVSFYNNEISEKSEIFDDQFSVERPDGSNFTLKIRSTKLEDSAMYFCANSGSSYGYTFGSGTRLTVV.

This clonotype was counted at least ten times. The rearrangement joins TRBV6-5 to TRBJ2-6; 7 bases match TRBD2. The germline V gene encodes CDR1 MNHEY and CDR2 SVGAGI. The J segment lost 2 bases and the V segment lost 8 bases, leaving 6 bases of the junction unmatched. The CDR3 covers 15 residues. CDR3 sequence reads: CASSRRGAGANVLTF. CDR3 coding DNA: TGTGCCAGCTCACGTCGGGGGGCTGGGGCCAACGTCCTGACTTTC.

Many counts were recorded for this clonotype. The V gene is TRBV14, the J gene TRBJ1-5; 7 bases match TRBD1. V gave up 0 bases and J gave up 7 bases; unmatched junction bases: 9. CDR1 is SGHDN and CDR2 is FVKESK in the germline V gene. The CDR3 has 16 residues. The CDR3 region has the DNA TGTGCCAGCAGCCAAGAGCCAGGGGGGGAAAAACAGCCCCAGCATTTT. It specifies CASSQEPGGEKQPQHF.

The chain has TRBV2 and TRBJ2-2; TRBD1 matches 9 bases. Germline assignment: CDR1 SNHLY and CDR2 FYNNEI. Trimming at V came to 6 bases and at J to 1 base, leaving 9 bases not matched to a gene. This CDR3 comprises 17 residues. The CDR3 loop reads CASRITTGGKNTGELFF. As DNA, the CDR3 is TGTGCCAGCAGGATCACGACAGGGGGAAAGAACACCGGGGAGCTGTTTTTT. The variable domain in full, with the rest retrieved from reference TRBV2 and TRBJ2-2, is EPEVTQTPSHQVTQMGQEVILRCVPISNHLYFYWYRQILGQKVEFLVSFYNNEISEKSEIFDDQFSVERPDGSNFTLKIRSTKLEDSAMYFCASRITTGGKNTGELFFGEGSRLTVL.

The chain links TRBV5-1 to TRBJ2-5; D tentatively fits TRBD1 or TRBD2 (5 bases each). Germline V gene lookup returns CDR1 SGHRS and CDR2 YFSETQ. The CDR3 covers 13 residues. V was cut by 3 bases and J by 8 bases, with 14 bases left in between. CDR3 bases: TGCGCCAGCAGCTCCGACCAGGGAGTAACCCAGTACTTC. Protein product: CASSSDQGVTQYF.

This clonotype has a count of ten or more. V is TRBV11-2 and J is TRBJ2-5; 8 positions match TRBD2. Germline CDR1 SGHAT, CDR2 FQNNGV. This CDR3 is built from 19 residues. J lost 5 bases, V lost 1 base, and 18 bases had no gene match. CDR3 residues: CASSLGVGGGGHQGETQYF. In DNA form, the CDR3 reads TGTGCCAGCAGCTTAGGGGTCGGGGGGGGCGGACATCAAGGGGAGACCCAGTACTTC.

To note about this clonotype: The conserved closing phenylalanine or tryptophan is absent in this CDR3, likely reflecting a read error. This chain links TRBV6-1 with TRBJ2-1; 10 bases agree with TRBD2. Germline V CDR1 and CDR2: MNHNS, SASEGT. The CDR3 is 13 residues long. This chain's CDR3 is CASTTSGMNGQFS. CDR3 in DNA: TGTGCCAGCACCACTAGCGGGATGAATGGGCAGTTCTCC.

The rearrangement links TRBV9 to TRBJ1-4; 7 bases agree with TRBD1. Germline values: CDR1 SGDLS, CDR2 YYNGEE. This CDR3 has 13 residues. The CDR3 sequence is CARNRGNNEKLFF. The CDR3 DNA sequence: TGTGCTAGAAACAGGGGCAACAATGAAAAACTGTTTTTT.

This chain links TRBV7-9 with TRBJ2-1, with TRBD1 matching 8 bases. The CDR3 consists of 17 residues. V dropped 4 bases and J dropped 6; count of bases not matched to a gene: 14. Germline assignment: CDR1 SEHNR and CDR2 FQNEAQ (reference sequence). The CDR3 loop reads CASSSGTGGGFSNEQFF. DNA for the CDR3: TGTGCCAGCAGCTCCGGGACAGGTGGTGGTTTTAGCAATGAGCAGTTCTTC.

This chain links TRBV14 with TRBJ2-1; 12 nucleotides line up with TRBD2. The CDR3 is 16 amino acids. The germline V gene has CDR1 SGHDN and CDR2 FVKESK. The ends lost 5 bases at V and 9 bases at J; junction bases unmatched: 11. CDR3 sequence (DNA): TGTGCCAGCAGCTACCAACTAGCGGGAGGAGACAGTGAGCAGTTCTTC. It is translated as CASSYQLAGGDSEQFF.

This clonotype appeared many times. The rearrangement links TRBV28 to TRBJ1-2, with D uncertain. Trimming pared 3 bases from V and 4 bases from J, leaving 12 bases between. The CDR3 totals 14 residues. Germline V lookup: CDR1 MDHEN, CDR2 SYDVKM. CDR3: CASSFPQQAYGYTF. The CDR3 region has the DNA TGTGCCAGCAGTTTTCCCCAGCAGGCCTATGGCTACACCTTC.

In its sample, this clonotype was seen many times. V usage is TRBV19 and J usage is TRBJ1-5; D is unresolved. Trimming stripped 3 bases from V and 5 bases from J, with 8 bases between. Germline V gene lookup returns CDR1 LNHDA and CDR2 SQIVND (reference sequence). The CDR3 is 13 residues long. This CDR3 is CASSIGSHQPQHF. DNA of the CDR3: TGTGCCAGTAGTATTGGGAGTCATCAGCCCCAGCATTTT.

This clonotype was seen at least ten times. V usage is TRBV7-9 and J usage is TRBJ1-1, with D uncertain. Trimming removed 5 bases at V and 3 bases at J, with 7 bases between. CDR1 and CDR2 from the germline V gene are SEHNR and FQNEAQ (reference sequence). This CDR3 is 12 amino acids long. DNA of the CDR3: TGTGCCAGCAGCCGCCTCGACACTGAAGCTTTCTTT. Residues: CASSRLDTEAFF.

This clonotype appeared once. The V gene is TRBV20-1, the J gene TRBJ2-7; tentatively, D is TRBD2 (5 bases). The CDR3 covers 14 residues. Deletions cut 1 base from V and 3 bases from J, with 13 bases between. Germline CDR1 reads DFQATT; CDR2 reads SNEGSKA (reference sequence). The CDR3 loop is CSARGVREDYEQYF. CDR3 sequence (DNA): TGCAGTGCTAGAGGGGTTCGGGAAGACTACGAGCAGTACTTC.

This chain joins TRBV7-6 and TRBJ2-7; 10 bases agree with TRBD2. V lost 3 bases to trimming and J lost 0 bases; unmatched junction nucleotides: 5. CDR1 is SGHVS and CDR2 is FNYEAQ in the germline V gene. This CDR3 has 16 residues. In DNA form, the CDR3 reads TGTGCCAGCAGCTTTTCTAGCGGGGGCACCTCCTACGAGCAGTACTTC. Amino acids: CASSFSSGGTSYEQYF.

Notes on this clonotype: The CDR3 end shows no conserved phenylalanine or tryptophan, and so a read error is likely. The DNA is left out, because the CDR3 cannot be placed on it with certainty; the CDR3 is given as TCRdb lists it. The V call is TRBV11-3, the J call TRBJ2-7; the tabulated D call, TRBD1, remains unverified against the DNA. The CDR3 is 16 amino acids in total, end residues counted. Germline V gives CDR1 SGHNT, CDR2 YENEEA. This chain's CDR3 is CASSTGGAGTGYERYS.

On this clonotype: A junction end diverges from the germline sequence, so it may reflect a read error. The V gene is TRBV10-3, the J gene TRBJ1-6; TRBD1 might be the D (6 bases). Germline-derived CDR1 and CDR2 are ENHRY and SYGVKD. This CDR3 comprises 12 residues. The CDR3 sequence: CAISEQGTPLHF. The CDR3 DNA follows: TGTGCCATCAGTGAGCAAGGGACACCCCTCCATTTT.